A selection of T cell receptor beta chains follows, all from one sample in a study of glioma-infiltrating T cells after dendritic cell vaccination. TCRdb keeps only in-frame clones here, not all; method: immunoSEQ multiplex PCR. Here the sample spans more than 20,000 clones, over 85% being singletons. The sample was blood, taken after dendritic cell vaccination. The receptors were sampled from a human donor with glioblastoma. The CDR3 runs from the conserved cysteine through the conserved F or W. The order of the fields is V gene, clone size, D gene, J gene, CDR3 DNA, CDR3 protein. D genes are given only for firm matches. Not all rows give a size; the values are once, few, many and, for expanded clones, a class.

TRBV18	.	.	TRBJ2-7	TGTGCCAGCTCACCACCGGGGGGTACCTACGAGCAGTACTTC	CASSPPGGTYEQYF
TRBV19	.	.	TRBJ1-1	TGTGCCAGTAGTATTAATGGGAGGCCTAACGGTGAAGCTTTCTTT	CASSINGRPNGEAFF
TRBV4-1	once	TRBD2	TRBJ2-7	TGCGCCAGCAGCCCACTAGCGGGGGGTTACGAGCAGTACTTC	CASSPLAGGYEQYF
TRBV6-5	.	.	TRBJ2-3	TGTGCCAGCAGATCCCGACACCGCACAGATACGCAGTATTTT	CASRSRHRTDTQYF
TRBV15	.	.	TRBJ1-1	TGTGCCACCAGCAGAGAGAGCGGGCTGAACACTGAAGCTTTCTTT	CATSRESGLNTEAFF
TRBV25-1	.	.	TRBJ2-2	TGTGCCAGCAGTGATGGGACACAATTTAACACCGGGGAGCTGTTTTTT	CASSDGTQFNTGELFF
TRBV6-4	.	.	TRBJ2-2	TGTGCCAGCAGTGACTCTGCTGGACTACACACCGGGGAGCTGTTTTTT	CASSDSAGLHTGELFF
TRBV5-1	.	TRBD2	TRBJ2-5	TGCGCCAGCAGGGGCTCACTAGCGGGGGCGGAGACCCAGTACTTC	CASRGSLAGAETQYF
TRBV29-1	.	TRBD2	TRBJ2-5	TGCAGCGGGGGGGGTACCCTAGAGACCCAGTACTTC	CSGGGTLETQYF
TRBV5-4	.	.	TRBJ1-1	TGTGCCAGCAGCTTTAGACAGCACAAGGGGGAAGCTTTCTTT	CASSFRQHKGEAFF
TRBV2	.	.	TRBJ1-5	TGTGCCAGCACCCCTTCCAGGTCCCAGCCCCAGCATTTT	CASTPSRSQPQHF
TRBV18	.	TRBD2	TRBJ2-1	TGTGCCAGCTCACCAACCCGGGACTACTACAATGAGCAGTTCTTC	CASSPTRDYYNEQFF
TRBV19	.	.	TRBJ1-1	TGTGCCAGTAGTATCCGGGGACAAAGTAACACTGAAGCTTTCTTT	CASSIRGQSNTEAFF
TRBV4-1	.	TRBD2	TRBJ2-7	TGCGCCAGCAGAAAAGCGGGAGAAAACGAGCAGTACTTC	CASRKAGENEQYF
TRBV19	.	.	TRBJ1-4	TGTGCCAGTAGTTCCTATCGAGGGGCCTGGGGGGAACTGTTTTTT	CASSSYRGAWGELFF
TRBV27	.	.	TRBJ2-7	TGTGCCAGCAGTTTACGGCGGGGCGAGCAGTACTTC	CASSLRRGEQYF
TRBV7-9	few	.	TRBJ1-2	TGTGCCAGCAGCCCTCTCCGGACATCGGAATTCTATGGCTACACCTTC	CASSPLRTSEFYGYTF
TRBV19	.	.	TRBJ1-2	TGTGCCAGTAGTATAGGGGGGGACGGGGCCGGAGCCGGCTACACCTTC	CASSIGGDGAGAGYTF
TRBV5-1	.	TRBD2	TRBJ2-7	TGCGCCAGCAGCGTGAGTTGGGGAGGGCAGGACGAGCAGTACTTC	CASSVSWGGQDEQYF
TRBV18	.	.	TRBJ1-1	TGTGCCAGCTCACCATGGGGGGACACTGAAGCTTTCTTT	CASSPWGDTEAFF
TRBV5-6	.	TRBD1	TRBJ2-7	TGTGCCAGCAGCCCTTCCGGGACAGTGGGGATCTACGAGCAGTACTTC	CASSPSGTVGIYEQYF
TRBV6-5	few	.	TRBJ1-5	TGTGCCAGCAGTTACTCCCAGGGAAGAAATCAGCCCCAGCATTTT	CASSYSQGRNQPQHF
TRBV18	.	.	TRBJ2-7	TGTGCCAGCTCACCGCTTCCGAGCTCCTACGAGCAGTACTTC	CASSPLPSSYEQYF
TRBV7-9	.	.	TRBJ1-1	TGTGCCGCCACGGGTTACACTGAAGCTTTCTTT	CAATGYTEAFF
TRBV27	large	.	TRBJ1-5	TGTGCCAGCAGGGTTTCGGGGTTGCTTAGCAATCAGCCCCAGCATTTT	CASRVSGLLSNQPQHF
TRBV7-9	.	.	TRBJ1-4	TGTGCCAGCAGCTTAGCAGGGCCAGGGGAAAAACTGTTTTTT	CASSLAGPGEKLFF
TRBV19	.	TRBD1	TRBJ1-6	TGTGCCAGTAGGAGGGACAGGGGGCGCGATAATTCACCCCTCCACTTT	CASRRDRGRDNSPLHF
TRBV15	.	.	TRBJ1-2	TGTGCCACCAGCAGAGATTACCCAGGGGCCGCCTGGGGCTACACCTTC	CATSRDYPGAAWGYTF
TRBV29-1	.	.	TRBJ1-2	TGCAGCGTCCCTGATGGCTACACCTTC	CSVPDGYTF
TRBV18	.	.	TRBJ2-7	TGTGCCAGCTCACCAAACACCGCCAGCTCCTACGAGCAGTACTTC	CASSPNTASSYEQYF
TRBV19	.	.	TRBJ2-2	TGTGCCAGTAGCGACAGTGTTTGGACCGGGGAGCTGTTTTTT	CASSDSVWTGELFF
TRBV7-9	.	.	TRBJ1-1	TGTGCCAGCAGCCACCCGAGTACTGAAGCTTTCTTT	CASSHPSTEAFF
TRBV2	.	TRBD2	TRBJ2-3	TGTGCCAGCATGAGCGCGGGGGTCCCAGATACGCAGTATTTT	CASMSAGVPDTQYF
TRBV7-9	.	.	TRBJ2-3	TGTGCCAGCAGTTATTATACTACAGGGTTGGATACGCAGTATTTT	CASSYYTTGLDTQYF
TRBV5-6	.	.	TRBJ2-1	TGTGCCAGCAGCCTGTCCGGGACAAAATCCTACAATGAGCAGTTCTTC	CASSLSGTKSYNEQFF
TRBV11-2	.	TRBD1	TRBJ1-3	TGTGCCAGCAGCTCGCCCAGGACAGGCGGAAACACCATATATTTT	CASSSPRTGGNTIYF
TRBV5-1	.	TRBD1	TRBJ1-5	TGCGCCAGCAGGGCGGTGGAGGGGGCACAGCCCCAGCATTTT	CASRAVEGAQPQHF
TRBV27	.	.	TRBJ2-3	TGTGCCAGCAGTTTATTTGGACACAACACAGATACGCAGTATTTT	CASSLFGHNTDTQYF
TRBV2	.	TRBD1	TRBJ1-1	TGTGCCAGCAACACACCCGGACAGGAGGGGACTGAAGCTTTCTTT	CASNTPGQEGTEAFF
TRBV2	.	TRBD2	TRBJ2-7	TGTGCCAGCGTCAGGCTAGCGGGGATGTACGAGCAGTACTTC	CASVRLAGMYEQYF
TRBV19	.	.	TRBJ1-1	TGTGCCAGTAGTATTCTGGCCAGAAACACTGAAGCTTTCTTT	CASSILARNTEAFF
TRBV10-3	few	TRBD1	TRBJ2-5	TGTGCCATCAGGAACCGGGACAGAGAGACCCAGTACTTC	CAIRNRDRETQYF
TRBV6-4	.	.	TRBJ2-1	TGTGCCAGCAGCGAGGGTTGGAGCTCCTACAATGAGCAGTTCTTC	CASSEGWSSYNEQFF
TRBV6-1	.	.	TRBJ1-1	TGTGCCAGCAGGGCGGGATGGGGGGGGAACACTGAAGCTTTCTTT	CASRAGWGGNTEAFF
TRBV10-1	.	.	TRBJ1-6	TGCGCCAGCAGTGACCCCTCTTCACCCCTCCACTTT	CASSDPSSPLHF
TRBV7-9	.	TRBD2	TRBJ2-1	TGTGCCAGCAGCCAGGGACTAGCGGGTAATGGGCATGAGCAGTTCTTC	CASSQGLAGNGHEQFF
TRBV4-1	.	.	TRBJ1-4	TGCGCCAGCAGCCAAGACAGGCAGGACAACTTTCTAAAACTGTTTTTT	CASSQDRQDNFLKLFF
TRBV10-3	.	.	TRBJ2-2	TGTGCCATCAGTGAGTCGAAGTTGGGGGGAACCGGGGAGCTGTTTTTT	CAISESKLGGTGELFF
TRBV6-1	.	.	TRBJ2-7	TGTGCCAGCAGTCTGCAGGGTAACGAGCAGTACTTC	CASSLQGNEQYF
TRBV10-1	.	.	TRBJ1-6	TGCGCCAGCAGTGCCGGGTCGAATTCACCCCTCCACTTT	CASSAGSNSPLHF
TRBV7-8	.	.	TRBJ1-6	TGTGCCAGCAGCCCAGTGGGGGGGGCCAGCTCCTATAATTCACCCCTCCACTTT	CASSPVGGASSYNSPLHF
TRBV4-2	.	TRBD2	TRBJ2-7	TGTGCCAGCAGCCAAGATCCGCTAGCGGGGCCCATTGGGAGCAAGCAGTACTTC	CASSQDPLAGPIGSKQYF
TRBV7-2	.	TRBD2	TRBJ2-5	TGTGCCAGCAGCTCCATCCTAGCGGGGCCAGAGACCCAGTACTTC	CASSSILAGPETQYF
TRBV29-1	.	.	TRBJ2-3	TGCAGCGTTGTAAGACTGCTCACAGATACGCAGTATTTT	CSVVRLLTDTQYF
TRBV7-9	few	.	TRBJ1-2	TGTGCCAGCAGCTTAGAAGCTGTTCGTGGCTACACCTTC	CASSLEAVRGYTF
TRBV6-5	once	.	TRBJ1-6	TGTGCCAGCAGTTACTCGTACAGCTCCTATAATTCACCCCTCCACTTT	CASSYSYSSYNSPLHF
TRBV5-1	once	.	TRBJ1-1	TGCGCCAGCAGCCAGACAGGGAACACTGAAGCTTTCTTT	CASSQTGNTEAFF